A single T cell receptor (beta chain) is shown here with its context. The clone's antigen remains unknown. No base quality information exists; no much larger clone differs at one position. Collaborating institutions collected whole blood in K2EDTA tubes following their own protocols. For TCRbeta analysis, collaborators shipped samples as frozen whole blood, isolated PBMCs, or DNA extracted from either of those sample types. The CDR3 sequence holds 14 residues, the cysteine and phenylalanine included. Only the CDR3 DNA is retained, 42 bases long and in frame from the first base. In the germline V gene, CDR1 corresponds to MNHEY and CDR2 to SVGEGT. V is reduced by 4 bases and J by 2 bases, leaving a spacing of 11 bases between them. The sample originates from a study of blood T cell repertoires in COVID-19 (dated by TCRdb to about 2020). Concerning the study at large: The collaborator samples originated in the United States, Italy and Spain and spanned the acute and convalescent phases of COVID-19. The prospective study material was composed of cDNA or gDNA derived from T cells, B-cell-depleted T cells, or PBMCs. The dataset comprised deeply sampled blood TCRbeta repertoires from subjects exposed to, actively infected with, or recovered from COVID-19. The repertoires were released in a freely available public database intended as a resource for research on the immune response to SARS-CoV-2. The samples were drawn from two sources: the first 160 participants of the ongoing ImmuneRACE study, and 1,000 to 1,500 subjects contributed by 6 global collaborators. Nearly every sample came with metadata listing a de-identified subject ID, COVID-19 status, age in years and sex. Where available, HLA class I and class II types were obtained from metadata supplied by the sample provider rather than from assay-based typing. The research as a whole found: Clinical and demographic metadata were provided uncurated, with the amount varying by source and participant.

The immunoSEQ Assay, a bias-controlled multiplex PCR, was used to amplify TCRbeta CDR3 regions from genomic DNA. Processing in the source paper ran as follows. The number of nucleated cells in each sample was estimated by amplification of reference gene primers within the assay. Sequence reads were collapsed and filtered to measure the absolute abundance of every unique TCRbeta CDR3 rearrangement. Productive Simpson clonality was computed per sample as the square root of Simpson's diversity index over productive rearrangements. What TCRdb holds here is the immuneACCESS table cut down to in-frame rearrangements. Part of the clones is not present; checked against another copy, under half of the missing clones reflect an unresolved V gene, and the others are unexplained. The V and J calls and the clone size are those of that table, but D and trimming were determined from the DNA. Across this sample there are about 330,000 clones, with 70% to 90% seen only once. The top ten constitute 4% of the sample.

The sample consisted of peripheral blood. The V and J genes are TRBV6-2 or TRBV6-3 and TRBJ2-5; a tentative D match to TRBD1 spans 5 bases. The receptor comes from a woman in her 50s with active or convalescent COVID-19. For the CDR3, the sequence is CASSFLTEQETQYF. The DNA is as follows: TGTGCCAGCAGTTTCCTGACAGAACAAGAGACCCAGTACTTC.